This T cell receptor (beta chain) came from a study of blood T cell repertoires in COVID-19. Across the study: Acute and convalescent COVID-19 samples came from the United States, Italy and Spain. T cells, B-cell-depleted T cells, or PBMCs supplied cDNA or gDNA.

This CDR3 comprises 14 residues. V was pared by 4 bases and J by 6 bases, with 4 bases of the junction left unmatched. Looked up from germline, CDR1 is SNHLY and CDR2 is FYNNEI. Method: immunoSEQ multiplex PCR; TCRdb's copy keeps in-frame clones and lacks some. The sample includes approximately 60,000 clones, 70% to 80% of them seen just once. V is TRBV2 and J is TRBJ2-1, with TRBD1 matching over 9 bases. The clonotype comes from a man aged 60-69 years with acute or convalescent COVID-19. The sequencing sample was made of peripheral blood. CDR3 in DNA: TGTGCCAGCAGTGTTAACAGGGGGCGCAATGAGCAGTTCTTC. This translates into CASSVNRGRNEQFF.